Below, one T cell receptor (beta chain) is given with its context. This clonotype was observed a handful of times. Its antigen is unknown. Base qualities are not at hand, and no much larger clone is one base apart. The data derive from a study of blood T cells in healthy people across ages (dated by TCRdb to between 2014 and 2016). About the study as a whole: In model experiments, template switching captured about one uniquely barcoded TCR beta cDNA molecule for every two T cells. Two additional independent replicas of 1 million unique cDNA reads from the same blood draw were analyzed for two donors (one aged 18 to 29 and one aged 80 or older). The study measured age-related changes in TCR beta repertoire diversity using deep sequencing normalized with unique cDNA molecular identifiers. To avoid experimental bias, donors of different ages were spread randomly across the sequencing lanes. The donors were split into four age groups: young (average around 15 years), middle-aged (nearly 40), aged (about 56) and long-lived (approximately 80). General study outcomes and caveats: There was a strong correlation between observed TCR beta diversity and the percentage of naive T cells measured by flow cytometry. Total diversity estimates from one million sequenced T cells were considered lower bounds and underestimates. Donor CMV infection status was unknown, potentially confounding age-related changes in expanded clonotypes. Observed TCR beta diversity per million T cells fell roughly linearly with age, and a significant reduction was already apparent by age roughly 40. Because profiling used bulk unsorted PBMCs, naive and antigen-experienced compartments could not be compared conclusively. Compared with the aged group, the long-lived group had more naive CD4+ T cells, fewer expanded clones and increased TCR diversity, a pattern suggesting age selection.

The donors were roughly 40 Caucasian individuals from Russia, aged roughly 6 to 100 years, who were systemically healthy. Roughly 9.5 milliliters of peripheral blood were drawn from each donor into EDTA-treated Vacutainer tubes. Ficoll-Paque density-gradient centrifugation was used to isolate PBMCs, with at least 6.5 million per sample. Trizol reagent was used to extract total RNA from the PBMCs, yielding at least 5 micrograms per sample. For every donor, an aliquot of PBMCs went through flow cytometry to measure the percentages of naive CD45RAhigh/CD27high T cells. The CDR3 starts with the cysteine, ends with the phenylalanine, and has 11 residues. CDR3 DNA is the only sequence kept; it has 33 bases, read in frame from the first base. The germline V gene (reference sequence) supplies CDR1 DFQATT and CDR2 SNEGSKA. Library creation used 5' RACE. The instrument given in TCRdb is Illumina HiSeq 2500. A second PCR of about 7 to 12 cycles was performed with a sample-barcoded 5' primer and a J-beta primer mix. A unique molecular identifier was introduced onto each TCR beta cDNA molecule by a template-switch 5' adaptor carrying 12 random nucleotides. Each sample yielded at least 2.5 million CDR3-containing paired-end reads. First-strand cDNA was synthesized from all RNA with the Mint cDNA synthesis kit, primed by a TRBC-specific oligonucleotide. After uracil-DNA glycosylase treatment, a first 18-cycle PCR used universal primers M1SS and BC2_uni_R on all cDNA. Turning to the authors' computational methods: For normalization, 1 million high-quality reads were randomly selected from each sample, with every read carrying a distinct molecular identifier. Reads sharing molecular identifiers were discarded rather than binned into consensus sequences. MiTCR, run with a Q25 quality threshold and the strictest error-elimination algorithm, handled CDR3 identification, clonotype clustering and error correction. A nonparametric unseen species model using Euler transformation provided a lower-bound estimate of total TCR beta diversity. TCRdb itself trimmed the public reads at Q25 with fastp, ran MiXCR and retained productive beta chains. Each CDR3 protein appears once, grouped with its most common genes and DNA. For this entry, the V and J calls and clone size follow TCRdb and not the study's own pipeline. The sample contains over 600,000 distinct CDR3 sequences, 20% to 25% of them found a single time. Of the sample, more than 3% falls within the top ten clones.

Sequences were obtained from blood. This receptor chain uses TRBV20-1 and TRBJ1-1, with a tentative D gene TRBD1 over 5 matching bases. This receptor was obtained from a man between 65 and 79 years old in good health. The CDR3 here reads CRAQGNTEAFF. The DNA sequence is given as TGCAGAGCGCAGGGGAACACTGAAGCTTTCTTT.